This TCR beta chain is from a study of PD-1 blockade in classical Hodgkin lymphoma. Time point described: cycle 4 day 1 (C4D1), after less than 7 weeks of nivolumab. All the patients suffered relapse after autologous stem cell transplantation, and brentuximab vedotin exposure differed. The CDR3 has 13 amino acids. CDR1 LGHNA and CDR2 YNFKEQ come from the germline V gene. Trimming left V 2 bases short and J 5 bases short, with 9 bases between. Comment on this clone: Its antigen is unidentified.

Study-wide results and limits: Only CD4+ TCR diversity, not CD8+, had risen significantly by C4D1.

TCRdb keeps only in-frame clones here, not all; method: immunoSEQ multiplex PCR. This sample has nearly 20,000 clones, with around 80% found just once. The sequence came from a human donor with classical Hodgkin lymphoma. This specimen was peripheral blood mononuclear cells (PBMCs), taken before the fourth cycle of nivolumab. This rearrangement joins TRBV4-2 to TRBJ1-1; D unresolved. This chain's CDR3 is CASSQLEDTEAFF. CDR3 bases: TGTGCCAGCAGCCAACTAGAGGATACTGAAGCTTTCTTT.